The subject of this entry is one T cell receptor (beta chain). The clone's antigen remains unknown. No base quality information exists; no much larger clone differs at one position. The immunoSEQ Assay, a bias-controlled multiplex PCR, was used to amplify TCRbeta CDR3 regions from genomic DNA. Per the original workflow: Within the assay, amplification of reference gene primers was used to estimate how many nucleated cells each sample contained. To quantify the absolute abundance of each unique TCRbeta CDR3 rearrangement, sequence reads were collapsed and filtered. For each sample, productive Simpson clonality was calculated as the square root of Simpson's diversity index across productive rearrangements. What TCRdb holds here is the immuneACCESS table cut down to in-frame rearrangements. Part of the clones is not present; checked against another copy, under half of the missing clones reflect an unresolved V gene, and the others are unexplained. That table gives V, J and clone size, and the DNA gave D and trimming. The sample data list approximately 150,000 clones, and approximately 89% of these were observed just once. The ten biggest clones cover around 1.5% of the sample.

The record originates from a study of blood T cell repertoires in COVID-19 (dated by TCRdb to 2019 to 2021). Background on the whole study: Samples covering the acute and convalescent phases of COVID-19 were provided by collaborators in the United States, Italy and Spain. The prospective study material was composed of cDNA or gDNA derived from T cells, B-cell-depleted T cells, or PBMCs. Deeply sampled blood TCRbeta repertoires from subjects exposed to, actively infected with, or recovered from COVID-19 were included in the dataset. A freely available public database, intended as a resource for researchers studying the immune response to SARS-CoV-2, is where the repertoires were released. Samples came from the ongoing ImmuneRACE study (first 160 participants) plus 1,254 subjects from 6 global collaborators. A de-identified subject ID, COVID-19 status, age in years and sex were almost always included in the sample metadata. Where HLA class I and class II types were available, the types were taken from metadata supplied by the sample provider, not from assay-based typing. Paper-wide results and their limitations: How much clinical and demographic metadata was included differed by source and by participant, and the metadata was provided uncurated.

In the germline V gene, CDR1 corresponds to ENHRY and CDR2 to SYGVKD. The germline ends are 8 bases apart after V is trimmed by 0 bases and J by 2 bases. The CDR3 spans 15 residues, from the cysteine through the phenylalanine. Just CDR3 DNA is preserved here, 45 bases in frame from base 1. Each collaborating institution followed its own protocols to collect whole blood in K2EDTA tubes. Collaborator samples were shipped for TCRbeta analysis as frozen whole blood, isolated PBMCs, or DNA extracted from either sample type. This sequence uses TRBV10-3 and TRBJ1-3; no D gene can be assigned with confidence. Sample: peripheral blood. This sequence originates from a human donor in a cohort sampled during active COVID-19. This receptor carries the CDR3 CAISESRVPGNTIYF. The nucleotides read TGTGCCATCAGTGAGTCACGGGTTCCTGGAAACACCATATATTTT.